This TCR beta chain was identified during a study of shared clonotypes between healthy human individuals. The CDR3 spans 20 residues. The method was immunoSEQ multiplex PCR; TCRdb's version includes in-frame clones alone and lacks a portion of them. Of about 1.1 million clones in the sample, 78% were seen once. The V call is TRBV12-2, the J call TRBJ2-4; TRBD2 is the table's D call and was not checked against the DNA. TRBV12-2 is a pseudogene locus. Material for sequencing was memory CD4+ T cells from PBMCs. Subset indicated: CD45RA-negative fraction. The sequence was obtained from a man aged 18-30 years in good health. Some clones in this sample may be carry-over from other donors' samples. CDR3 amino acids: CAGRLERGVVAGETKNIQYF. The CDR3 DNA follows: TGTGCAGGTCGCTTAGAGCGGGGTGTGGTAGCGGGAGAAACCAAAAACATTCAGTACTTC.